A selection of T cell receptor beta chains follows, all from one sample in a study of shared clonotypes between healthy human individuals. Clones were sequenced by immunoSEQ multiplex PCR, and TCRdb holds only the in-frame ones, with some missing. The sample holds 1 million to 1.3 million clones, 75% to 85% seen once. Sample: memory CD4+ T cells from PBMCs. The receptors shown here come from a man in his late teens or twenties in good health. Some clones in this sample may be carry-over from other donors' samples. Each CDR3 is given with its conserved first and last residue. Each record gives: V gene, J gene, D gene, clone size, CDR3 DNA, CDR3 protein. A D gene is named only where the DNA matches it firmly. Size tells how often a clone was seen (once, few, many) or the class of an expanded clone, and some rows leave it out.

V gene: TRBV28
J gene: TRBJ1-1
D gene: -
clone size: -
CDR3 DNA: TGTGCCAGCAGTTTATTCCAGGGTGAAGCTTTCTTT
CDR3 protein: CASSLFQGEAFF

V gene: TRBV7-3
J gene: TRBJ2-6
D gene: -
clone size: -
CDR3 DNA: TGTGCCAGCAGCACTTCGCACAGGGATCCTGACGTCCTGACTTTC
CDR3 protein: CASSTSHRDPDVLTF

V gene: TRBV7-2
J gene: TRBJ2-3
D gene: -
clone size: -
CDR3 DNA: TGTGCCAGCAGCCCCTTTGGAGATACGCAGTATTTT
CDR3 protein: CASSPFGDTQYF

V gene: TRBV6-6
J gene: TRBJ1-3
D gene: TRBD1
clone size: -
CDR3 DNA: TGTGCCAGCAGACCTGGGACAGGGGGCGGAAACACCATATATTTT
CDR3 protein: CASRPGTGGGNTIYF

V gene: TRBV6-1
J gene: TRBJ2-7
D gene: TRBD1
clone size: -
CDR3 DNA: TGTGCCAGCAGGCTTGGACAGGCCTACGAGCAGTACTTC
CDR3 protein: CASRLGQAYEQYF

V gene: TRBV10-3
J gene: TRBJ1-5
D gene: -
clone size: -
CDR3 DNA: TGTGCCATCAGTGAGTCCCTCGAGCCCCAGCATTTT
CDR3 protein: CAISESLEPQHF

V gene: TRBV2
J gene: TRBJ2-1
D gene: -
clone size: -
CDR3 DNA: TGTGCCAGCAGTGAACAGCGACCTCCCTCGAATGAGCAGTTCTTC
CDR3 protein: CASSEQRPPSNEQFF

V gene: TRBV7-6
J gene: TRBJ2-5
D gene: TRBD1
clone size: few
CDR3 DNA: TGTGCCAGCAGCCCTGTCAAGGGGACAGGTCAAGAGACCCAGTACTTC
CDR3 protein: CASSPVKGTGQETQYF

V gene: TRBV5-8
J gene: TRBJ1-1
D gene: TRBD1
clone size: -
CDR3 DNA: TGTGCCAGCAGCCGGACAGGAGGCGCTTTCTTT
CDR3 protein: CASSRTGGAFF

V gene: TRBV2
J gene: TRBJ1-2
D gene: -
clone size: -
CDR3 DNA: TGTGCCAGCACCCGGCGGTCGTCAGGGGTTAATGGCTACACCTTC
CDR3 protein: CASTRRSSGVNGYTF

V gene: TRBV19
J gene: TRBJ1-1
D gene: -
clone size: -
CDR3 DNA: TGTGCCAGTAGTACCACCCCGATCAAGGTCACTGAAGCTTTCTTT
CDR3 protein: CASSTTPIKVTEAFF

V gene: TRBV29-1
J gene: TRBJ2-3
D gene: TRBD2
clone size: -
CDR3 DNA: TGCAGCGTTGAGGGACTAGCGGGAGCGAGCACAGATACGCAGTATTTT
CDR3 protein: CSVEGLAGASTDTQYF

V gene: TRBV6-6
J gene: TRBJ2-2
D gene: -
clone size: -
CDR3 DNA: TGTGCCAGCAGTTACGGTCTCGGCACCACCGGGGAGCTGTTTTTT
CDR3 protein: CASSYGLGTTGELFF

V gene: TRBV28
J gene: TRBJ1-1
D gene: TRBD1
clone size: -
CDR3 DNA: TGTGCCAGCAGTGGCAGGGGGGGGAACACTGAAGCTTTCTTT
CDR3 protein: CASSGRGGNTEAFF

V gene: TRBV4-1
J gene: TRBJ2-2
D gene: TRBD1
clone size: -
CDR3 DNA: TGCGCCAGCAGCCGCGGGACAGGGGGACTGACCACCGGGGAGCTGTTTTTT
CDR3 protein: CASSRGTGGLTTGELFF

V gene: TRBV11-2
J gene: TRBJ1-2
D gene: TRBD1
clone size: -
CDR3 DNA: TGTGCCAGCAGCTTAGCAGCGACAGGGGTGAACTATGGCTACACCTTC
CDR3 protein: CASSLAATGVNYGYTF

V gene: TRBV2
J gene: TRBJ1-5
D gene: -
clone size: once
CDR3 DNA: TGTGCCAGCAGTGTGGAAGTATTTAGCAATCAGCCCCAGCATTTT
CDR3 protein: CASSVEVFSNQPQHF

V gene: TRBV2
J gene: TRBJ2-7
D gene: TRBD1
clone size: -
CDR3 DNA: TGTGCCAGCAGACTGACAGGGGCGTTATACGAGCAGTACTTC
CDR3 protein: CASRLTGALYEQYF

V gene: TRBV27
J gene: TRBJ2-5
D gene: -
clone size: -
CDR3 DNA: TGTGGCCCCCCAGGTGACCAGGGCTGCCAAGAGACCCAGTACTTC
CDR3 protein: CGPPGDQGCQETQYF

V gene: TRBV4-1
J gene: TRBJ2-7
D gene: -
clone size: -
CDR3 DNA: TGCGCCAGCAGCCAAGGTGGTATGGTAACCTACGAGCAGTACTTC
CDR3 protein: CASSQGGMVTYEQYF

V gene: TRBV28
J gene: TRBJ1-5
D gene: -
clone size: few
CDR3 DNA: TGTGCCAGCAGTCTACCCGGGACATCAAATCAGCCCCAGCATTTT
CDR3 protein: CASSLPGTSNQPQHF

V gene: TRBV29-1
J gene: TRBJ1-1
D gene: -
clone size: -
CDR3 DNA: TGCAGCGTTTTTTCTGGGGAAACTGAAGCTTTCTTT
CDR3 protein: CSVFSGETEAFF

V gene: TRBV7-3
J gene: TRBJ2-1
D gene: -
clone size: -
CDR3 DNA: TGTGCCAGCAGCGATAACAATGAGCAGTTCTTC
CDR3 protein: CASSDNNEQFF

V gene: TRBV7-2
J gene: TRBJ2-1
D gene: -
clone size: -
CDR3 DNA: TGTGCCAGCAGCTTAGCCCCCAGCTCCTACAATGAGCAGTTCTTC
CDR3 protein: CASSLAPSSYNEQFF

V gene: TRBV28
J gene: TRBJ2-1
D gene: TRBD2
clone size: -
CDR3 DNA: TGTGCCAGCAGTTTATCCCCCTTAGGACTAGCGGGGGTCTACAATGAGCAGTTCTTC
CDR3 protein: CASSLSPLGLAGVYNEQFF

V gene: TRBV28
J gene: TRBJ1-5
D gene: -
clone size: few
CDR3 DNA: TGTGCCAGCAGTTGGGGTAGCAATCAGCCCCAGCATTTT
CDR3 protein: CASSWGSNQPQHF

V gene: TRBV5-4
J gene: TRBJ2-1
D gene: -
clone size: -
CDR3 DNA: TGTGCCAGCAGCTTGGAGGGTAAAAGCAATGAGCAGTTCTTC
CDR3 protein: CASSLEGKSNEQFF

V gene: TRBV10-3
J gene: TRBJ2-1
D gene: -
clone size: -
CDR3 DNA: TGTGCCATCAGTCCGGGACGCATCCAGTTCTTC
CDR3 protein: CAISPGRIQFF

V gene: TRBV7-3
J gene: TRBJ2-5
D gene: -
clone size: -
CDR3 DNA: TGTGCCAGCAGCCGACAGCTCCGGGAGACCCAGTACTTC
CDR3 protein: CASSRQLRETQYF

V gene: TRBV28
J gene: TRBJ1-2
D gene: TRBD1
clone size: -
CDR3 DNA: TGTGCCAGCAGTCCGTTCGGGACAGGGGGTCGTCACTATGGCTACACCTTC
CDR3 protein: CASSPFGTGGRHYGYTF

V gene: TRBV30
J gene: TRBJ2-3
D gene: -
clone size: -
CDR3 DNA: TGTGCCTGGAGTCCCGCAAGAGATACGCAGTATTTT
CDR3 protein: CAWSPARDTQYF

V gene: TRBV5-1
J gene: TRBJ2-1
D gene: -
clone size: -
CDR3 DNA: TGCGCCAGCTATTGGTCAGGGTCGTCCAATGAGCAGTTCTTC
CDR3 protein: CASYWSGSSNEQFF

V gene: TRBV7-8
J gene: TRBJ1-5
D gene: TRBD1
clone size: -
CDR3 DNA: TGTGCCAGCAGCCAGGACAGGGGGCGAGACCAGCCCCAGCATTTT
CDR3 protein: CASSQDRGRDQPQHF

V gene: TRBV28
J gene: TRBJ1-2
D gene: TRBD1
clone size: -
CDR3 DNA: TGTGCCAGCAGTCCCTCCGGGACAGTTAACTATGGCTACACCTTC
CDR3 protein: CASSPSGTVNYGYTF

V gene: TRBV29-1
J gene: TRBJ2-7
D gene: TRBD1
clone size: -
CDR3 DNA: TGCAGCGGGGGACAGGGGGCGAACAACGAGCAGTACTTC
CDR3 protein: CSGGQGANNEQYF

V gene: TRBV25-1
J gene: TRBJ1-1
D gene: -
clone size: few
CDR3 DNA: TGTGCCAGCAGGAGGGTGAACACTGAAGCTTTCTTT
CDR3 protein: CASRRVNTEAFF

V gene: TRBV18
J gene: TRBJ2-5
D gene: TRBD2
clone size: -
CDR3 DNA: TGTGCCAGCTCACCGGGAGCGGGAGGAAGGGAGACCCAGTACTTC
CDR3 protein: CASSPGAGGRETQYF

V gene: TRBV4-1
J gene: TRBJ2-3
D gene: -
clone size: -
CDR3 DNA: TGCGCCAGCAGCCAGTGGCAGGGCCCAGATACGCAGTATTTT
CDR3 protein: CASSQWQGPDTQYF

V gene: TRBV7-9
J gene: TRBJ2-1
D gene: TRBD2
clone size: -
CDR3 DNA: TGTGCCAGCATCCCTGGGCTAGCGGCCAATGAGCAGTTCTTC
CDR3 protein: CASIPGLAANEQFF

V gene: TRBV7-2
J gene: TRBJ1-5
D gene: -
clone size: few
CDR3 DNA: TGTGCCAGCAGCTTGAGGGTTAGCAATCAGCCCCAGCATTTT
CDR3 protein: CASSLRVSNQPQHF

V gene: TRBV2
J gene: TRBJ2-3
D gene: -
clone size: -
CDR3 DNA: TGTGCCAGCAGTGTTACAGGCGGCACAGATACGCAGTATTTT
CDR3 protein: CASSVTGGTDTQYF

V gene: TRBV19
J gene: TRBJ2-5
D gene: -
clone size: -
CDR3 DNA: TGTGCCAGTAGTCGTAGACAGAACCAAGAGACCCAGTACTTC
CDR3 protein: CASSRRQNQETQYF

V gene: TRBV5-1
J gene: TRBJ2-7
D gene: TRBD1
clone size: few
CDR3 DNA: TGCGCCAGCACTACAGGGGAATCTTTCTACGAGCAGTACTTC
CDR3 protein: CASTTGESFYEQYF

V gene: TRBV29-1
J gene: TRBJ2-7
D gene: -
clone size: -
CDR3 DNA: TGCAGCGCCCGACTAGAGGACGAGCAGTACTTC
CDR3 protein: CSARLEDEQYF

V gene: TRBV28
J gene: TRBJ1-5
D gene: TRBD1
clone size: -
CDR3 DNA: TGTGCCAGCAGCCCGCCTCGACAGGGTGGACAGCCCCAGCATTTT
CDR3 protein: CASSPPRQGGQPQHF

V gene: TRBV18
J gene: TRBJ2-3
D gene: -
clone size: -
CDR3 DNA: TGTGCCAGCGCAGACAGGGAGGGGAACACAGATACGCAGTATTTT
CDR3 protein: CASADREGNTDTQYF